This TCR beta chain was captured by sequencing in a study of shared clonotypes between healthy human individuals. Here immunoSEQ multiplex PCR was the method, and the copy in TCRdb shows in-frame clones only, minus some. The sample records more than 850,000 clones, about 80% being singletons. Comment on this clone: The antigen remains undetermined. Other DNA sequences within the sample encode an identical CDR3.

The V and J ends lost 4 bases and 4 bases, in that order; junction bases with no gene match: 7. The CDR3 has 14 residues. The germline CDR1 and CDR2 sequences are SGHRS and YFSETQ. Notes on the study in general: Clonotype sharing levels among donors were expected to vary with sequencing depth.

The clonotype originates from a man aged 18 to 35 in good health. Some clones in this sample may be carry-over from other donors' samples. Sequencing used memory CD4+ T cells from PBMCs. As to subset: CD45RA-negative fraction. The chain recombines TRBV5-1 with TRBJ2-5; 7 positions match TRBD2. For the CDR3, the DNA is TGCGCCAGCAGCCTAAGCGGGGCCGGAGAGACCCAGTACTTC. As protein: CASSLSGAGETQYF. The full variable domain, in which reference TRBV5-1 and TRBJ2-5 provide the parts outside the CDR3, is KAGVTQTPRYLIKTRGQQVTLSCSPISGHRSVSWYQQTPGQGLQFLFEYFSETQRNKGNFPGRFSGRQFSNSRSEMNVSTLELGDSALYLCASSLSGAGETQYFGPGTRLLVL.